This T cell receptor (beta chain) comes out of a study of blood T cell repertoires in COVID-19. This clone came up a few times. The method was immunoSEQ multiplex PCR; TCRdb's version includes in-frame clones alone and lacks a portion of them. In the table there are around 200,000 clones, about 86% of which are singletons. Germline V CDR1 and CDR2: LGHNA, YSLEER. V was pared by 0 bases and J by 2 bases, with 14 bases between. The length of the CDR3 is 18 residues. The sequencing input was peripheral blood. V is TRBV4-3 and J is TRBJ1-6; no clear D gene. This receptor was identified in a man between 65 and 85 years old with active or convalescent COVID-19. The CDR3 nucleotides are TGCGCCAGCAGCCAAGAAGGAGGCAGGCTGGCCTATAATTCACCCCTCCACTTT. It yields the protein CASSQEGGRLAYNSPLHF.